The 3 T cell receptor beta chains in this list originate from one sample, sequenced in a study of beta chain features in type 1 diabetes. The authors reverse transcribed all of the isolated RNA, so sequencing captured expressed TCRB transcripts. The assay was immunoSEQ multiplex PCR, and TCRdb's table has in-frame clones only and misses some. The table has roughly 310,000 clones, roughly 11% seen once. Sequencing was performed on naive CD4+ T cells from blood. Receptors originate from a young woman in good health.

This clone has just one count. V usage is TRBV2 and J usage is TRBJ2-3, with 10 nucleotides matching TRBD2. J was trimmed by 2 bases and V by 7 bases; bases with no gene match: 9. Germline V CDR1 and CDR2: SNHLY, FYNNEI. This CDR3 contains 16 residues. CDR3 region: CASNLELAGSTDTQYF. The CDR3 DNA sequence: TGTGCCAGCAACCTCGAACTAGCGGGGTCCACAGATACGCAGTATTTT. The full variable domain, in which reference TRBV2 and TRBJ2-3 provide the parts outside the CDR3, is EPEVTQTPSHQVTQMGQEVILRCVPISNHLYFYWYRQILGQKVEFLVSFYNNEISEKSEIFDDQFSVERPDGSNFTLKIRSTKLEDSAMYFCASNLELAGSTDTQYFGPGTRLTVL.

The CDR3 sequence: CAWSVLGPGDGAFF. CDR3 DNA: TGTGCCTGGAGTGTACTGGGTCCAGGGGACGGAGCTTTCTTT. This chain uses TRBV30 with TRBJ1-1, with D tentatively TRBD1 (6 bases). CDR3 length: 14 amino acids. The V end lost 0 bases, the J end lost 10 bases, and 18 bases lay between the germline ends. Looked up from germline, CDR1 is GTSNPN and CDR2 is SVGIG (reference sequence).

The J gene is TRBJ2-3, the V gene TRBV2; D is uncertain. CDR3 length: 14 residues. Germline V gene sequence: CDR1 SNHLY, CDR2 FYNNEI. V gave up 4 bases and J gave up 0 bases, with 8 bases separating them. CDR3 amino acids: CASSGSSSTDTQYF. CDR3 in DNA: TGTGCCAGCAGTGGGAGCAGTAGCACAGATACGCAGTATTTT.